Listed below are T cell receptor beta chains from one sample, sequenced in a study of shared clonotypes between healthy human individuals. Assay used: immunoSEQ multiplex PCR; TCRdb lists only in-frame clones, some missing. The sample includes about 1 million clones, approximately 68% of them seen just once. The sample was memory CD4+ T cells sorted from blood. These receptors were taken from a man in his late teens or twenties in good health. Both conserved end residues are part of each CDR3. The order of the fields is clone size, D gene, V gene, J gene, CDR3 DNA, CDR3 protein. The D gene is left open where the match is weak. Clone size appears in some rows only: once, few, many, or a class for an expanded clone.

clone_size: NA; d_call: NA; v_call: TRBV11-2; j_call: TRBJ2-3; cdr3_nt: TGTGCCAGCAGCTTACAGCGGACCAGCACAGATACGCAGTATTTT; cdr3_aa: CASSLQRTSTDTQYF
clone_size: NA; d_call: NA; v_call: TRBV7-9; j_call: TRBJ2-2; cdr3_nt: TGTGCCAGCAGCCCAGGGGGGACGAACACCGGGGAGCTGTTTTTT; cdr3_aa: CASSPGGTNTGELFF
clone_size: NA; d_call: NA; v_call: TRBV6-5; j_call: TRBJ1-1; cdr3_nt: TGTGCCAGCAGTTACGGCAGGGAGACTGAAGCTTTCTTT; cdr3_aa: CASSYGRETEAFF
clone_size: few; d_call: NA; v_call: TRBV7-9; j_call: TRBJ1-6; cdr3_nt: TGTGCCAGCAGCCCCCGGGGGAGCCTCCTTAATTCACCCCTCCACTTT; cdr3_aa: CASSPRGSLLNSPLHF
clone_size: NA; d_call: TRBD1; v_call: TRBV5-1; j_call: TRBJ2-3; cdr3_nt: TGCGCCAGCAGCCGGGACAGACTAACAGATACGCAGTATTTT; cdr3_aa: CASSRDRLTDTQYF
clone_size: NA; d_call: NA; v_call: TRBV20-1; j_call: TRBJ1-2; cdr3_nt: TGCAGTGACAACGGGATCTATGGCTACACCTTC; cdr3_aa: CSDNGIYGYTF
clone_size: NA; d_call: NA; v_call: TRBV28; j_call: TRBJ2-6; cdr3_nt: TGTGCCAGCAGTTTATATAGGGGGTCTGGGGCCAACGTCCTGACTTTC; cdr3_aa: CASSLYRGSGANVLTF
clone_size: NA; d_call: NA; v_call: TRBV5-1; j_call: TRBJ2-1; cdr3_nt: TGCGCCAGCAGCTTGTCAGGGGCGCGTGGCAATGAGCAGTTCTTC; cdr3_aa: CASSLSGARGNEQFF
clone_size: NA; d_call: NA; v_call: TRBV11-1; j_call: TRBJ1-1; cdr3_nt: TGTGCCAGCAGCCTCGAAGACAGGATCAACACTGAAGCTTTCTTT; cdr3_aa: CASSLEDRINTEAFF
clone_size: NA; d_call: NA; v_call: TRBV20-1; j_call: TRBJ2-7; cdr3_nt: TGCAGTGCTAGATTGGGGGTGCAGTACTTC; cdr3_aa: CSARLGVQYF
clone_size: NA; d_call: TRBD2; v_call: TRBV6-5; j_call: TRBJ2-2; cdr3_nt: TGTGCCAGCAGATCGGGACTAGGGTCTTCCGGGGAGCTGTTTTTT; cdr3_aa: CASRSGLGSSGELFF
clone_size: NA; d_call: NA; v_call: TRBV7-8; j_call: TRBJ1-2; cdr3_nt: TGTGCCAGCAGCTTAGTGGACAGTCCCCTCTATGGCTACACCTTC; cdr3_aa: CASSLVDSPLYGYTF
clone_size: NA; d_call: NA; v_call: TRBV29-1; j_call: TRBJ1-2; cdr3_nt: TGCAGCGTGCAAAACCCGGATGTCTATGGCTACACCTTC; cdr3_aa: CSVQNPDVYGYTF
clone_size: NA; d_call: TRBD1; v_call: TRBV27; j_call: TRBJ1-6; cdr3_nt: TGTGCCAGCAGTTCCGGACAGGGAAGGGGTTCACCCCTCCACTTT; cdr3_aa: CASSSGQGRGSPLHF
clone_size: NA; d_call: TRBD1; v_call: TRBV5-1; j_call: TRBJ2-3; cdr3_nt: TGCGCCAGCAGCTTGGGGGCCGGGACAGGAAGAGATACGCAGTATTTT; cdr3_aa: CASSLGAGTGRDTQYF
clone_size: NA; d_call: NA; v_call: TRBV18; j_call: TRBJ2-2; cdr3_nt: TGTGCCAGCTCACCACCGCTGTTTAACGGGGAGCTGTTTTTT; cdr3_aa: CASSPPLFNGELFF
clone_size: few; d_call: NA; v_call: TRBV5-4; j_call: TRBJ1-2; cdr3_nt: TGTGCCAGCAGCTTCGGGGAGGTTGGCTATGGCTACACCTTC; cdr3_aa: CASSFGEVGYGYTF
clone_size: NA; d_call: NA; v_call: TRBV7-2; j_call: TRBJ2-4; cdr3_nt: TGTGCCAGCAGCCCGAGACAGGTGAACATTCAGTACTTC; cdr3_aa: CASSPRQVNIQYF
clone_size: once; d_call: NA; v_call: TRBV6-1; j_call: TRBJ2-7; cdr3_nt: TGTGCCAGCAGTGATGGAACAGTGCCCTACGAGCAGTACTTC; cdr3_aa: CASSDGTVPYEQYF
clone_size: NA; d_call: TRBD2; v_call: TRBV4-1; j_call: TRBJ2-7; cdr3_nt: TGCGCCAGCAGCCAAGGTAGCGGGGTCTCCTACGAGCAGTACTTC; cdr3_aa: CASSQGSGVSYEQYF
clone_size: many; d_call: NA; v_call: TRBV6-5; j_call: TRBJ1-5; cdr3_nt: TGTGCCAGCAAAGCAAGGAATCAGCCCCAGCATTTT; cdr3_aa: CASKARNQPQHF
clone_size: NA; d_call: NA; v_call: TRBV5-5; j_call: TRBJ1-6; cdr3_nt: TGTGCCAGCAACTCCCACGGCAGGGTCGAATCACCCCTCCACTTT; cdr3_aa: CASNSHGRVESPLHF
clone_size: NA; d_call: NA; v_call: TRBV6-5; j_call: TRBJ2-5; cdr3_nt: TGTGCCAGCAGTGGCAGGATCCAAGAGACCCAGTACTTC; cdr3_aa: CASSGRIQETQYF
clone_size: NA; d_call: NA; v_call: TRBV28; j_call: TRBJ2-7; cdr3_nt: TGTGCCAGCCAAGAGACAGGCGAGCAGTACTTC; cdr3_aa: CASQETGEQYF
clone_size: NA; d_call: NA; v_call: TRBV4-3; j_call: TRBJ2-2; cdr3_nt: TGCGCCAGCAGCCCCCACGCTACGGTTACGGGGGAGCTGTTTTTT; cdr3_aa: CASSPHATVTGELFF
clone_size: NA; d_call: TRBD2; v_call: TRBV6-6; j_call: TRBJ2-3; cdr3_nt: TGTGCCAGCAGTATCCCTGCTAGCGGGAGAGGAGATACGCAGTATTTT; cdr3_aa: CASSIPASGRGDTQYF
clone_size: NA; d_call: NA; v_call: TRBV7-6; j_call: TRBJ2-7; cdr3_nt: TGTGCCAGCAGCCCAAAAGAGGGACTGACCTCCTACGAGCAGTACTTC; cdr3_aa: CASSPKEGLTSYEQYF
clone_size: many; d_call: TRBD1; v_call: TRBV29-1; j_call: TRBJ1-1; cdr3_nt: TGCAGCGGCTGGGACAGGGGAACTGAAGCTTTCTTT; cdr3_aa: CSGWDRGTEAFF
clone_size: NA; d_call: TRBD1; v_call: TRBV9; j_call: TRBJ1-1; cdr3_nt: TGTGCCAGCAGCGGGGGACAGGCAGCTTTCTTT; cdr3_aa: CASSGGQAAFF
clone_size: NA; d_call: NA; v_call: TRBV7-2; j_call: TRBJ2-7; cdr3_nt: TGTGCCAGCAGCCCAACGACGGGACTCACCTACGAGCAGTACTTC; cdr3_aa: CASSPTTGLTYEQYF
clone_size: NA; d_call: TRBD1; v_call: TRBV27; j_call: TRBJ1-1; cdr3_nt: TGTGCCAGCAGTTCCCGGGACAGGTACACTGAAGCTTTCTTT; cdr3_aa: CASSSRDRYTEAFF
clone_size: NA; d_call: TRBD2; v_call: TRBV27; j_call: TRBJ2-7; cdr3_nt: TGTGCCAGCAGTACGGCGGGGGGGTTCCCCTACGAGCAGTACTTC; cdr3_aa: CASSTAGGFPYEQYF
clone_size: NA; d_call: NA; v_call: TRBV2; j_call: TRBJ2-7; cdr3_nt: TGTGCCAGCCGGCCGAGCTACGAGCAGTACTTC; cdr3_aa: CASRPSYEQYF